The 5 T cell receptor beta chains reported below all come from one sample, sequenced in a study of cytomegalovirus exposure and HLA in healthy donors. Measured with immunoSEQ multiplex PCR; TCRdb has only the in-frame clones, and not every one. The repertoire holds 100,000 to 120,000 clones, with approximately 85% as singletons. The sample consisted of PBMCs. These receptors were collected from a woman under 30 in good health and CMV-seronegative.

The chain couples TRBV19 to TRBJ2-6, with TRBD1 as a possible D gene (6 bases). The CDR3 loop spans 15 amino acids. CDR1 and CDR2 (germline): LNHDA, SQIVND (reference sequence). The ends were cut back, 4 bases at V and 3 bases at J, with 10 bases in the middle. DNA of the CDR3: TGTGCCAGTAGTACTACAGGGTTTGGGGCCAACGTCCTGACTTTC. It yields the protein CASSTTGFGANVLTF.

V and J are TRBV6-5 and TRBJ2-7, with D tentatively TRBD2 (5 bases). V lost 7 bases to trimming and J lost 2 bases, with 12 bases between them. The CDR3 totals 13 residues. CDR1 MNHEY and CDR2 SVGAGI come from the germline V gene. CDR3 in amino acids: CASNRGPAYEQYF. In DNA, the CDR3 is TGTGCCAGCAACCGAGGGCCCGCCTACGAGCAGTACTTC.

CDR3 protein: CASNTGGKTQHF. The CDR3 bases are TGTGCCAGCAACACAGGGGGCAAGACCCAGCATTTT. The chain links TRBV2 to TRBJ1-5, with 9 bases aligning to TRBD1. This CDR3 comprises 12 residues. J was trimmed by 11 bases and V by 7 bases; bases with no gene match: 6. Germline V gene data show CDR1 as SNHLY and CDR2 as FYNNEI.

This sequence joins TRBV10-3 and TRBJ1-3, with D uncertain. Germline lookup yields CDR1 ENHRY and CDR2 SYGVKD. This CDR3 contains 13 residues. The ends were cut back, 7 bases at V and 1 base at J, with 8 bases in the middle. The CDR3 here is CAITGGSGNTIYF. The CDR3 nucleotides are TGTGCCATCACAGGAGGGTCTGGAAACACCATATATTTT.

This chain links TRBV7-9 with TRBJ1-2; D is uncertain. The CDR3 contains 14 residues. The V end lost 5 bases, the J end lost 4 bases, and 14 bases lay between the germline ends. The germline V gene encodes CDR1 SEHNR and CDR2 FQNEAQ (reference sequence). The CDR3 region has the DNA TGTGCCAGCAGCCTCCTCCTCGAGGGCTATGGCTACACCTTC. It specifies CASSLLLEGYGYTF.